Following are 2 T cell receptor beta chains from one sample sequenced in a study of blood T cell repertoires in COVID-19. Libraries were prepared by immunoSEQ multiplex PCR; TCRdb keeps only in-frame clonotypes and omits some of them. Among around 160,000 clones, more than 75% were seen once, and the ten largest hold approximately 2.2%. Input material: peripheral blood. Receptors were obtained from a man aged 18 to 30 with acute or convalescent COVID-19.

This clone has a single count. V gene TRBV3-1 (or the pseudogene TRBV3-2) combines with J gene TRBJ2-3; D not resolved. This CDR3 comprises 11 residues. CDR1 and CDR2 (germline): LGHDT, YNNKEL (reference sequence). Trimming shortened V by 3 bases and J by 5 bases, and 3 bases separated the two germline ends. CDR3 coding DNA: TGTGCCAGCAGCCACCTAGATACGCAGTATTTT. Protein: CASSHLDTQYF.

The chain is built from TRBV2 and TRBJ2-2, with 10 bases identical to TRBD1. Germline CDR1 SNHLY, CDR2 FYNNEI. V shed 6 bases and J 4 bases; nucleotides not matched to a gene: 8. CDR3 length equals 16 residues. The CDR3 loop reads CASSAGDRGSTGELFF. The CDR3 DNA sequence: TGTGCCAGCAGCGCGGGGGACAGGGGCTCCACCGGGGAGCTGTTTTTT.